This T cell receptor beta chain was obtained from a study of neurological immune-mediated disorders (dated by TCRdb to the late 2010s). Background for the entire study: Among the approximately 35 multiple sclerosis patients, approximately 30 had relapsing-remitting MS and 3 had secondary progressive MS. Alongside PBMC samples, the set of around 99 TCR-beta libraries contained longitudinal samples, technical triplicates, and paired CD4+ and CD8+ T-cell subsets that had been sorted. Peripheral blood TCR-beta repertoires from HTLV-I-associated myelopathy (HAM/TSP) patients, multiple sclerosis patients and healthy controls were compared by UMI-based sequencing. The cohort comprised 68 subjects: roughly 15 HAM/TSP patients, around 34 multiple sclerosis patients and some 20 healthy controls. The study at large found these results: No clinical or MRI features were associated with the MS cluster, and the authors said that larger cohorts are needed. Across subjects, expanded clones never shared an identical CDR3 amino acid sequence, which suggests that the TCR-beta repertoires in every group were private. TCR clonal expansion was highest in HAM/TSP patients and lowest in MS patients, with MS patients falling below even healthy controls. In phylogenetic analysis, the repertoires of 18 of 34 MS patients grouped into a cluster of related CDR3 sequences, which suggests a possible signature at the repertoire level.

For the unsorted PBMC libraries, 2 million PBMCs were stored in RNAlater at -80 degrees C until RNA extraction and were used to generate the libraries. Multiple sclerosis patients were enrolled in a US clinical protocol evaluating disease progression by magnetic resonance imaging. Peripheral blood was subjected to Ficoll-Hypaque density gradient centrifugation to isolate PBMCs, which were then cryopreserved in liquid nitrogen. cDNA synthesis used template-switch 5'RACE with a primer carrying a 10-nucleotide random unique molecular identifier tagging each TCR transcript. Each sequencing run produced over 190 million TCR-beta sequences covering 15-18 subjects. Total RNA was extracted with the RNeasy kit. The KAPA Real-time Library Amplification kit was used to amplify TCR-beta VDJ regions with primers for the TCR constant region and the 5'RACE anchor. A first PCR added sample indexes and Illumina adaptors, and a second PCR then raised library yield. After Ampure bead purification, the TCR product of roughly 650 bp was size-selected on a 2% E-gel SizeSelection system. Before pooling, library quality was checked on a Bioanalyzer, concentration was measured with Qubit, and libraries were quantified with the Kapa Library Quantification kit. An Illumina HiSeq 2500 sequenced the libraries paired-end 2 x 150 bp. To increase sequence diversity, roughly 25-31% phiX was spiked into each library pool. Regarding the original processing steps: Quality-filtered reads were processed with the UMI-based MiGEC pipeline, which removed over 75% of raw TCR sequences during error correction. VDJ genes were aligned to IMGT germline references, and clonotypes were defined by unique CDR3 amino acid sequence plus V-J genes. VDJtools evaluated clonal expansion, Shannon diversity and CDR3 relatedness (CalcPairwiseDistances, ClusterSamples); CLCbio workbench built phylogenetic trees. Expanded clones were defined as having at least 8 unique UMIs, based on coefficient-of-variation modelling across technical triplicates. TCRdb reprocessed the public reads (quality trimming at Q25 with fastp, clone calling with MiXCR) and kept in-frame beta chains. Every entry covers one CDR3 protein and lists the most common genes and DNA from its rows. TCRdb, not the authors, supplied the V and J calls. The sample data list approximately 74,000 distinct CDR3 sequences, and around 5.2% of these were observed just once. Around 7.2% of the sample is held by the ten biggest clonotypes.

The V and J ends are trimmed by 7 bases and 2 bases, leaving 12 bases between them. CDR1 SEHNR and CDR2 FQNEAQ are derived from the germline V gene (reference sequence). Its CDR3 holds 14 amino acids, cysteine through phenylalanine. Only the CDR3 region is kept as DNA, spanning 42 bases read in frame from base 1. This clonotype was counted ten times or more. Its antigen remains undetermined. Base qualities are missing; no much larger clone stands one base away. The sequence came from a man between 18 and 35 years old with multiple sclerosis. The sequenced sample was PBMCs. The rearranged chain carries TRBV7-9 and TRBJ1-3; matching of 5 bases hints at TRBD1 as the D gene. The nucleotides read TGTGCCAGCAACTCATTGGGGCCTGGAAACACCATATATTTT. Protein translation: CASNSLGPGNTIYF.